This passage covers 15 T cell receptor beta chains from one sample sequenced in a study of T cells in Graves' hyperthyroidism and ophthalmopathy. The source material, RNA transcripts, was used to amplify TCR beta CDR3 regions. An initial round of RT-PCR targeting the TCR CDR3 relied on the HTBI primer set. TCRdb ran MiXCR on the multiplex PCR reads and lists one entry per CDR3 protein. Among some 770,000 distinct CDR3 sequences listed, around 15% were seen once. Sequencing used blood. These receptors all stem from a young man with Graves' hyperthyroidism.

Notes on this clonotype: It is likely a read error, because the conserved phenylalanine at the end of the CDR3 is missing. This chain joins TRBV10-3 and TRBJ1-1; no firm D call. Germline V lookup: CDR1 ENHRY, CDR2 SYGVKD. The CDR3 extends over 13 amino acids. V was shortened by 4 bases and J by 3 bases, with 9 bases between the two germline ends. CDR3 loop: CAISGIWHTEAFL. CDR3 in DNA: TGTGCCATCAGTGGGATCTGGCACACTGAAGCTTTCCTT.

Remarks on this clonotype: A much larger clone is a single base away; this may be a read error. V and J are TRBV7-9 and TRBJ2-5; TRBD1 or TRBD2 may be the D gene (5 bases each). Trimming cost V 5 bases and J 4 bases, with 14 bases left between them. CDR3 length equals 14 residues. Germline V gene data show CDR1 as SEHNR and CDR2 as FQNEAQ (reference sequence). CDR3 DNA sequence: TGTGCCAGCAGCCACCGGGGCCGACGAGAGACCCAGTACTTC. It is translated as CASSHRGRRETQYF.

In this sample, this clonotype turned up many times. This chain connects TRBV29-1 to TRBJ2-5, with D uncertain. CDR3 length: 12 residues. Germline V gene sequence: CDR1 SQVTM, CDR2 ANQGSEA. V lost 5 bases and J 2 bases, leaving 9 bases between the germline ends. Here the CDR3 reads CSVRSEQETQYF. The DNA of the CDR3 is TGCAGCGTTCGGAGCGAACAAGAGACCCAGTACTTC.

This clonotype was observed many times. The J gene is TRBJ1-1, the V gene TRBV28; possible D gene TRBD1, 5 bases. From germline, CDR1 is MDHEN and CDR2 SYDVKM. Trimming cost V 6 bases and J 0 bases, with 11 bases left between them. There are 14 residues in the CDR3. The CDR3 coding sequence is TGTGCCAGCAGCCCAGGGACGGTGAACACTGAAGCTTTCTTT. This gives the protein CASSPGTVNTEAFF.

V usage is TRBV20-1 and J usage is TRBJ2-7, with 9 bases identical to TRBD1. The V segment lost 4 bases and the J segment 2 bases; nucleotides outside the gene matches: 6. Germline-derived CDR1 and CDR2 are DFQATT and SNEGSKA (reference sequence). This CDR3 comprises 14 residues. CDR3 DNA sequence: TGCAGTGCTACCCCCGGGACAGGGACCTACGAGCAGTACTTC. This sequence encodes CSATPGTGTYEQYF.

This clonotype appeared many times. The genes are TRBV24-1 and TRBJ2-1, with TRBD1 matching over 9 bases. Germline values: CDR1 KGHDR, CDR2 SFDVKD. V lost 3 bases, J lost 8 bases, and 10 bases stayed unmatched. The CDR3 sequence is 16 residues long. The CDR3 loop is CATSDRPGTGNYEQFF. The CDR3 coding sequence is TGTGCCACCAGTGATCGGCCCGGGACAGGGAACTATGAGCAGTTCTTC.

This clonotype occurred a few times. The gene calls are TRBV28 and TRBJ1-1; 9 nucleotides align to TRBD1. The CDR3 has 15 residues. The germline gives CDR1 MDHEN, CDR2 SYDVKM. Losses at the gene ends were 6 bases for V and 4 bases for J; bases not matched to a gene: 9. In DNA form, the CDR3 reads TGTGCCAGCAGGGCTCAGACAGGGGGAAGCACTGAAGCTTTCTTT. This sequence encodes CASRAQTGGSTEAFF.

This clonotype has ten or more counts. The chain links TRBV6-1 to TRBJ2-1; D is perhaps TRBD2 (5 bases). V lost 5 bases and J 5 bases, leaving 13 bases between the germline ends. CDR1 is MNHNS and CDR2 is SASEGT in the germline V gene. There are 14 residues in the CDR3. CDR3 amino acids: CASSYGENHNEQFF. The CDR3 bases are TGTGCCAGCAGTTATGGGGAGAACCACAATGAGCAGTTCTTC.

The chain joins TRBV29-1 to TRBJ1-5, with D uncertain. The CDR3 runs 13 residues. The V end was cut by 7 bases, the J end by 5 bases, with 15 bases between. Per germline, CDR1 SQVTM and CDR2 ANQGSEA. The chain's CDR3 is CSALTGSDQPQHF. CDR3 in DNA: TGCAGCGCCCTTACGGGGTCCGATCAGCCCCAGCATTTT. The full variable domain, in which reference TRBV29-1 and TRBJ1-5 provide the parts outside the CDR3, is SAVISQKPSRDICQRGTSLTIQCQVDSQVTMMFWYRQQPGQSLTLIATANQGSEATYESGFVIDKFPISRPNLTFSTLTVSNMSPEDSSIYLCSALTGSDQPQHFGDGTRLSIL.

In this sample, this clonotype turned up a few times. The rearrangement uses TRBV5-1 and TRBJ2-7, with D possibly being TRBD1 or TRBD2 (5 bases each). CDR1 is SGHRS, CDR2 YFSETQ, per germline. Deletions cut 0 bases from V and 0 bases from J, with 10 bases between. This CDR3 spans 15 amino acids. In nucleotides, the CDR3 is TGCGCCAGCAGCTTGGGGGACGAGAGCTCCTACGAGCAGTACTTC. Translating it yields CASSLGDESSYEQYF. The full variable domain, its missing parts supplied by reference TRBV5-1 and TRBJ2-7, is KAGVTQTPRYLIKTRGQQVTLSCSPISGHRSVSWYQQTPGQGLQFLFEYFSETQRNKGNFPGRFSGRQFSNSRSEMNVSTLELGDSALYLCASSLGDESSYEQYFGPGTRLTVT.

This clonotype appeared many times. This sequence joins TRBV2 and TRBJ2-1, with 12 bases fitting TRBD2. The germline V gene has CDR1 SNHLY and CDR2 FYNNEI. V was clipped by 6 bases and J by 9 bases; unmatched bases: 9. This CDR3 comprises 15 residues. Written as DNA, the CDR3 is TGTGCCAGCAGGGCTGAACTAGCGGGAGGTAGTGAGCAGTTCTTC. Amino acids: CASRAELAGGSEQFF.

J is TRBJ2-1 and V is TRBV6-1, with 10 nucleotides matching TRBD2. This CDR3 is 16 amino acids long. Germline assignment: CDR1 MNHNS and CDR2 SASEGT. V shed 5 bases, J shed 6 bases, and the junction held 10 bases outside the gene matches. CDR3 coding DNA: TGTGCCAGCAGTACGACGGGACTAGCGTTTTGCAATGAGCAGTTCTTC. Its translation is CASSTTGLAFCNEQFF.

This clonotype appeared many times. The rearrangement links TRBV18 to TRBJ1-2; the D is unclear. CDR1 is KGHSH and CDR2 is LQKENI in the germline V gene. The ends were cut back, 1 base at V and 4 bases at J, with 16 bases in the middle. This CDR3 is built from 16 residues. The chain's CDR3 is CASSPQITTTSYGYTF. Here the CDR3 DNA reads TGTGCCAGCTCACCACAGATTACAACTACCAGCTATGGCTACACCTTC.

The chain uses TRBV19 and TRBJ1-2; D is possibly TRBD1 (6 bases). Germline CDR1 is LNHDA and CDR2 is SQIVND (reference sequence). V lost 1 base and J lost 6, with 12 bases in between. This CDR3 has 14 amino acids. Here the CDR3 DNA reads TGTGCCAGTAGTATAGCCACGGGGGCGGATGGCTACACCTTC. Encoded protein: CASSIATGADGYTF.

In its sample, this clonotype was seen many times. The chain's CDR3 is CAWSGGETYNEQFF. For the CDR3, the DNA is TGTGCCTGGAGTGGGGGGGAGACGTACAATGAGCAGTTCTTC. The chain joins TRBV30 to TRBJ2-1; D possibly corresponds to TRBD2 (6 bases). Germline CDR1 reads GTSNPN; CDR2 reads SVGIG (reference sequence). V gave up 1 base and J gave up 4 bases, with 11 bases separating them. The CDR3 loop spans 14 amino acids.